This section outlines one T cell receptor beta chain sequence together with its context. Germline is not matched at one junction end, which may reflect a read error. CDR3 length: 15 residues. Germline CDR1 SSHAT, CDR2 FNYEAQ (reference sequence). TCRdb processed the 5' RACE reads anew with MiXCR; each CDR3 protein has one entry. The table lists around 52,000 distinct CDR3 sequences, roughly 28% of them singletons. The sequenced material came from tumor-infiltrating memory CD4+ T cells sorted from the breast tumor. This sample's subset: memory CD4+ T cells, CD4+CD45RO+CD25-. The receptor was isolated from a female donor with breast cancer. This chain links TRBV7-7 with TRBJ2-3; tentatively, D is TRBD1 (6 bases). The DNA of the CDR3 is TGTGCTAGCAGCCTACAGGGCCTAAGCACAGATACGCAGTATTTT. Translation: CASSLQGLSTDTQYF.